Sequencing of this T cell receptor (beta chain) was carried out in a study of blood T cell repertoires in COVID-19. Study details: Sources were T cells, B-cell-depleted T cells, or PBMCs; the material itself was cDNA or gDNA.

Ten or more counts support this clone. Methods used by the authors: Reference gene primer amplification yielded estimated nucleated cell counts. Here immunoSEQ multiplex PCR was the method, and the copy in TCRdb shows in-frame clones only, minus some. That table supplies the V and J calls and clone size; D and trimming were determined from the DNA. The table shows approximately 210,000 clones, with 83% occurring only once. CDR3 length equals 14 residues. The germline gives CDR1 SGHTA, CDR2 FQGNSA. Deletions cut 4 bases from V and 7 bases from J, with 17 bases between. This chain connects TRBV7-2 to TRBJ2-7; D not certain. The sample consisted of peripheral blood. The sequence was obtained from a woman in her thirties or forties with active or convalescent COVID-19. The CDR3 loop reads CASSSIAQAREQYF. In DNA, the CDR3 is TGTGCCAGCAGCTCAATCGCGCAAGCCCGGGAGCAGTACTTC. The variable domain in full, with the rest retrieved from reference TRBV7-2 and TRBJ2-7, is GAGVSQSPSNKVTEKGKDVELRCDPISGHTALYWYRQSLGQGLEFLIYFQGNSAPDKSGLPSDRFSAERTGGSVSTLTIQRTQQEDSAVYLCASSSIAQAREQYFGPGTRLTVT.